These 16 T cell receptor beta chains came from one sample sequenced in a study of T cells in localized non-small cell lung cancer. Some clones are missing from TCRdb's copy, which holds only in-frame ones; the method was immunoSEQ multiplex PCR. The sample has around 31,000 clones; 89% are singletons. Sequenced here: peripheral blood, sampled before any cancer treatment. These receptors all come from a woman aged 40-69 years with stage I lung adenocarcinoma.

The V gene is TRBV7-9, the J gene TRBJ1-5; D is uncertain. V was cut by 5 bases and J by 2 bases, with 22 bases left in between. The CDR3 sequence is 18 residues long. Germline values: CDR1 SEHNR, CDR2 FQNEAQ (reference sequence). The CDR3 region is CASSLNFRAPAGNQPQHF. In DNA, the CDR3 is TGTGCCAGCAGCCTAAATTTCCGGGCTCCGGCGGGCAATCAGCCCCAGCATTTT. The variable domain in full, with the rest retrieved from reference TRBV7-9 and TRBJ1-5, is DTGVSQNPRHKITKRGQNVTFRCDPISEHNRLYWYRQTLGQGPEFLTYFQNEAQLEKSRLLSDRFSAERPKGSFSTLEIQRTEQGDSAMYLCASSLNFRAPAGNQPQHFGDGTRLSIL.

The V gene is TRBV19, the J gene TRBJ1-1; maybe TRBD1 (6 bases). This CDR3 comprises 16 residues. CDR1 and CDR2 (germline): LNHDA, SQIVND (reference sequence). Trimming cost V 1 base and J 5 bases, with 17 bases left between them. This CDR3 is CASSIGREGTSTEAFF. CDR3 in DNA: TGTGCCAGTAGTATAGGGAGGGAAGGGACATCTACTGAAGCTTTCTTT.

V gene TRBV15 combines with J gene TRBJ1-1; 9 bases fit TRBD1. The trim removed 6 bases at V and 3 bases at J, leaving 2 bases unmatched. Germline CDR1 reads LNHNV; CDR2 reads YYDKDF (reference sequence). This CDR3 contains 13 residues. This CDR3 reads CATRRQGDTEAFF. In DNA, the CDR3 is TGTGCCACCAGAAGACAGGGGGACACTGAAGCTTTCTTT.

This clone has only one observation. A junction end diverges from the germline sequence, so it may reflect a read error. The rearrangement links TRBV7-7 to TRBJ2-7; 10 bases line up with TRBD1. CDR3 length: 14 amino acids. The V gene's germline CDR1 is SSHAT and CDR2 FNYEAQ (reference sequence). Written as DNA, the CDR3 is TGTGCTAGCAGCCCGGGACAGGGGACCTACGAGCAGTACTTC. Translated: CASSPGQGTYEQYF.

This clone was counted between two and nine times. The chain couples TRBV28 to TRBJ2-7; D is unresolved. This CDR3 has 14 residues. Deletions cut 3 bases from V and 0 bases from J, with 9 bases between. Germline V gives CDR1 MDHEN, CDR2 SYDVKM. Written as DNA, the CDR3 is TGTGCCAGCAGTTTCTTGTCCAGCTCCTACGAGCAGTACTTC. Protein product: CASSFLSSSYEQYF. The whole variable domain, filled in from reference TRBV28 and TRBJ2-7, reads DVKVTQSSRYLVKRTGEKVFLECVQDMDHENMFWYRQDPGLGLRLIYFSYDVKMKEKGDIPEGYSVSREKKERFSLILESASTNQTSMYLCASSFLSSSYEQYFGPGTRLTVT.

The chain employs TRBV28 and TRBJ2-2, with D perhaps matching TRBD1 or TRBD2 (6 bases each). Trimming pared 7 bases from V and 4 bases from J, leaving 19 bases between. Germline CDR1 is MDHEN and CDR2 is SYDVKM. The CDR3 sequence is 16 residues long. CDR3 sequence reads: CASIVGGRSSTGELFF. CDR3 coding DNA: TGTGCCAGCATCGTAGGGGGGAGAAGTAGCACCGGGGAGCTGTTTTTT.

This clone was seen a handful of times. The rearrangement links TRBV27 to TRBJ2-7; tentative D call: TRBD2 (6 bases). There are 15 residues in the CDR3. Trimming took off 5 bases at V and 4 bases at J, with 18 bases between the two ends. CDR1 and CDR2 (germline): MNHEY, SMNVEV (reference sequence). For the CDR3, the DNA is TGTGCCAGCAGTAAATATGGGGCGGAGGGGTACGAGCAGTACTTC. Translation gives CASSKYGAEGYEQYF.

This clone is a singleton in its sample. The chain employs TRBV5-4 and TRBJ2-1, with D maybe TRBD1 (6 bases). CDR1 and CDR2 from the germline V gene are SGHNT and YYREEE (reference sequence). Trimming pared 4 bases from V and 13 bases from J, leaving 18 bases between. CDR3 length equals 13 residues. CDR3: CASSRNRDTFQFF. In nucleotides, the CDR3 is TGTGCCAGCAGCCGGAACCGGGACACCTTTCAGTTCTTC.

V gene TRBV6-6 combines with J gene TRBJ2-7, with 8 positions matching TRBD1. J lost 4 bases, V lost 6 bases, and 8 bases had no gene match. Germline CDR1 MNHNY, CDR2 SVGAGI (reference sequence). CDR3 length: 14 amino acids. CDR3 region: CASRKGQGAYEQYF. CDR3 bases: TGTGCCAGCAGGAAGGGCCAGGGGGCATACGAGCAGTACTTC.

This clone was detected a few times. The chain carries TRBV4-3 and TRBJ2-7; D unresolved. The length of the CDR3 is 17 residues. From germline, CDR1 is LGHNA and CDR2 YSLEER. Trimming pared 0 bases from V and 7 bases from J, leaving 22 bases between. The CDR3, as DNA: TGCGCCAGCAGCCAAGATTTTTCGGGCGGATTCCTCGGGGAGCAGTACTTC. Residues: CASSQDFSGGFLGEQYF.

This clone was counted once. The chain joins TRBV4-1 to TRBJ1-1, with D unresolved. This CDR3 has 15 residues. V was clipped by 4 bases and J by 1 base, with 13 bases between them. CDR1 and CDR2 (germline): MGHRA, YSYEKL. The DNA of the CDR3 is TGCGCCAGCAGCCTAACATCACAGACGAACACTGAAGCTTTCTTT. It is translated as CASSLTSQTNTEAFF.

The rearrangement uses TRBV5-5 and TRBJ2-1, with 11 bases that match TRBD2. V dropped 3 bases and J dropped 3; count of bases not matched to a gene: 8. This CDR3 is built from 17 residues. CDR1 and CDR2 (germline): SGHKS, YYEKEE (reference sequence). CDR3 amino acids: CASSWYLAGGDYNEQFF. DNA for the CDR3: TGTGCCAGCAGCTGGTACCTAGCGGGGGGAGACTACAATGAGCAGTTCTTC.

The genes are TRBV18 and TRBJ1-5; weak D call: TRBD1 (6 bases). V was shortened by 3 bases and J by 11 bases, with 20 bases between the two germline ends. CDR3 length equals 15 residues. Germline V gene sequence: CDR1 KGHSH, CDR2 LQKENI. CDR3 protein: CASSPETRRPGAQHF. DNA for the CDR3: TGTGCCAGCTCACCTGAAACCAGGAGACCAGGGGCCCAGCATTTT.

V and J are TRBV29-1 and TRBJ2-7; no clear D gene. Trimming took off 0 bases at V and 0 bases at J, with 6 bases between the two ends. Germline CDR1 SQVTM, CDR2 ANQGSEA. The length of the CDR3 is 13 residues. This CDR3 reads CSVEDPGSYEQYF. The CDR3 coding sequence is TGCAGCGTTGAAGACCCCGGCTCCTACGAGCAGTACTTC.

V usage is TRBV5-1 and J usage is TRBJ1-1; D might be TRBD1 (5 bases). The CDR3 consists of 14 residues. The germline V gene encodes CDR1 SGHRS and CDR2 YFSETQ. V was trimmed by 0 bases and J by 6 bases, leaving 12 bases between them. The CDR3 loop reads CASSLVGLKAEAFF. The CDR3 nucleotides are TGCGCCAGCAGCTTGGTGGGACTAAAAGCTGAAGCTTTCTTT.

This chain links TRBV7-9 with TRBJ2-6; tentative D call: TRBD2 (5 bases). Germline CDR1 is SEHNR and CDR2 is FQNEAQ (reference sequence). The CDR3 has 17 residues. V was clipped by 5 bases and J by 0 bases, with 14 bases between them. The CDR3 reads CASSRTGWSSGANVLTF. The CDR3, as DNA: TGTGCCAGCAGCAGGACGGGATGGAGCTCTGGGGCCAACGTCCTGACTTTC.